This T cell receptor (beta chain) was captured by sequencing in a study of PD-1 blockade in classical Hodgkin lymphoma (dated by TCRdb to about 2020). Background on the whole study: Nivolumab dosing was 3 mg/kg intravenously every 2 weeks, continuing until either disease progression or unacceptable toxicity. The study used TCR beta sequencing and CyTOF to define a peripheral blood immune signature of response to PD-1 blockade in classical Hodgkin lymphoma. The paper as a whole reports these results and caveats: Newly diagnosed patients were reported to have lower baseline TCR diversity than healthy donors, and relapsed/refractory patients were reported to have lower baseline TCR diversity still. A significant rise by C4D1 was seen in CD4+ but not CD8+ TCR diversity (p=0.0027 vs p=0.16), with the rise being most apparent in complete responders (p=0.02). Among trial patients, those achieving complete response had baseline diversity similar to that of newly diagnosed patients, while diversity was significantly lower in partial responders and progressors. The study was limited to a single clinical trial cohort, and causes of repertoire differences, possibly disease activity or prior therapy, remained undefined. Diversity was lower in patients who began nivolumab less than 1 year after ASCT, so these patients were left out of later analyses to avoid confounding by immune reconstitution.

The Qiagen DNeasy kit was used to extract genomic DNA both from unsorted PBMCs and from the negatively selected CD4+ and CD8+ fractions. Amplification of TCR beta CDR3 regions was done by immunoSEQ multiplex PCR with primers that anneal to V and J segments. A synthetic immune receptor repertoire was used to minimize amplification bias, and any remaining bias was removed computationally after sequencing. The published analysis was carried out like this. Custom Python scripts were used to quantify repertoire diversity as the Shannon entropy index. Unsorted, CD4+ and CD8+ repertoires were analyzed separately, except in combined analyses where CD4+ and CD8+ sequences were merged in silico. A clone counted as expanded when the clone's frequency after treatment rose at least 2-fold relative to C1D1, and clones undetected at baseline were given a pseudocount of 0.5. Singleton clones were defined as clones with 0 or 1 copy at C1D1, and non-singleton clones were defined as clones with 2 or more copies. Clones expanded in unsorted samples were annotated as CD4+, CD8+ or unknown by matching protein sequences in sorted samples from the same patient. Wilcoxon tests were applied to paired samples to test diversity changes from C1D1 to C4D1. TCRdb obtained this table from immuneACCESS and retained in-frame rearrangements with V and J assigned. These tables miss some clones; where compared with another copy, unresolved V genes account for less than half of the shortfall, and the remainder is unexplained. The V and J calls and clone size are taken from that table; D and trimming were inferred from the DNA. Recorded for this sample are 9,000 or so clones; about 87% of them occurred a single time. 20% to 25% of the sample lies in the top ten.

Remarks on this clone: Its recognized antigen is unknown. Nothing much larger sits one base from this clone, and base qualities are not available.

Based on the germline V gene (reference sequence), the CDR1 and CDR2 sequences are LNHDA and SQIVND. The CDR3 runs 15 residues from the cysteine to the phenylalanine. Only the CDR3 portion is preserved as DNA: 45 bases, with reading frame beginning at the first base. Cut back by 7 bases and 3 bases, the V and J ends lie 19 bases apart. Reading the label with the study, this specimen's time point is: cycle 4 day 1 (C4D1), after five to seven weeks of nivolumab. All trial patients had relapsed after autologous stem cell transplantation, with cohorts A, B and C differing in prior brentuximab vedotin exposure. The trial cohort comprised 60 or so patients with relapsed/refractory classical Hodgkin lymphoma whose best overall responses were complete response, partial response or progressive disease. In the multi-cohort phase II CheckMate 205 trial, trial patients received single-agent nivolumab. Best overall response was determined by an independent review committee according to the 2007 International Working Group response criteria. Trial PBMCs were collected immediately before nivolumab initiation (C1D1) and during therapy at cycle 2 day 1 and cycle 4 day 1. Peripheral blood was collected in 8 mL Vacutainer Cell Preparation Tubes, from which PBMCs were isolated by centrifugation and then cryopreserved.

The input for sequencing was peripheral blood mononuclear cells (PBMCs), taken before the fourth cycle of nivolumab. The chain employs TRBV19 and TRBJ2-7; the D gene assignment is ambiguous. This TCR derives from a human donor with classical Hodgkin lymphoma. The CDR3 here reads CASTSTSANSYEQYF. The DNA sequence is as follows: TGTGCCAGTACCTCTACGTCCGCCAACAGCTACGAGCAGTACTTC.